This T cell receptor (beta chain) was identified in a study of CD8+ T cells in alopecia areata. Treatment specified: oral pan-JAK inhibitor, 5-10 mg twice daily. cDNA reverse transcribed from extracted RNA served as the sequencing template. Only in-frame clones appear in the TCRdb table, and some are missing; sequencing was by immunoSEQ multiplex PCR. Of roughly 190,000 clones in the sample, about three fifths were seen once. Germline V gives CDR1 SGHTA, CDR2 FQGNSA. V shed 2 bases and J shed 5 bases, with 10 bases lying between them. The CDR3 has 14 amino acids. The V call is TRBV7-2, the J call TRBJ2-4; TRBD2 is a possible D gene (6 bases). This receptor was obtained from a human donor with alopecia areata. Sequencing was performed on CD4+ T cells sorted from blood, taken around week 50, from a patient treated with tofacitinib. CDR3 coding DNA: TGTGCCAGCAGCTTACTCGGGGGACAAAACATTCAGTACTTC. Translating gives CASSLLGGQNIQYF.